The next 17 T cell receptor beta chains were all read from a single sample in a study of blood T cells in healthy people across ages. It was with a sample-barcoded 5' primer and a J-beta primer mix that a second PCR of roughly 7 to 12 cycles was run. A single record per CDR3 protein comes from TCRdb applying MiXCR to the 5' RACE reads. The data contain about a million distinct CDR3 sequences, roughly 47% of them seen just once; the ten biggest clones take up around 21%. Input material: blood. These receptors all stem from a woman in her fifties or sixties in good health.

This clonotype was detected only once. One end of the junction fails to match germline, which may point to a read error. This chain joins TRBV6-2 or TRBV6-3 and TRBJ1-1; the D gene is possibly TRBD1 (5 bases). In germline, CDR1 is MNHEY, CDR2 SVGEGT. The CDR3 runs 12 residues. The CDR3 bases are TGTGCCAGCAGTTGGGGGAACACTAAAGCTTTCTTT. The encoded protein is CASSWGNTKAFF.

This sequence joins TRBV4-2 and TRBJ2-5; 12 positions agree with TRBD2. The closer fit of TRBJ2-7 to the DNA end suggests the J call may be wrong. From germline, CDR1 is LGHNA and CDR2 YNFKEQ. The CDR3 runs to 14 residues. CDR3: CASSSLAGGTEQYF. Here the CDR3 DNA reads TGTGCCAGCAGCAGCCTAGCGGGAGGGACCGAGCAGTACTTC.

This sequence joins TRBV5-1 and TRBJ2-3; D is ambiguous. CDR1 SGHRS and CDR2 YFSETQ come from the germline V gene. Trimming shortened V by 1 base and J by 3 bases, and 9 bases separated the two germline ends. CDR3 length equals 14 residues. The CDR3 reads CASSLTTRTDTQYF. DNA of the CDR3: TGCGCCAGCAGCTTGACCACCAGGACAGATACGCAGTATTTT.

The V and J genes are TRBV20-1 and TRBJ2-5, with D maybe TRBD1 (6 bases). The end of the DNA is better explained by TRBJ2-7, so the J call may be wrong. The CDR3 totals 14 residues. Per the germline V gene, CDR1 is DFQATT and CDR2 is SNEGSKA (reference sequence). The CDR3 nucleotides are TGCAGTGCACTCGGTGGGGGCGGCCCCTACGAGCAGTACTTC. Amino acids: CSALGGGGPYEQYF.

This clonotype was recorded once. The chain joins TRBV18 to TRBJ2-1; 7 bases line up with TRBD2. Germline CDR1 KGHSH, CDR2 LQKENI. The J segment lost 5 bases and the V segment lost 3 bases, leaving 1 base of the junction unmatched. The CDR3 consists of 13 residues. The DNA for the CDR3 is TGTGCCAGCTCACCCCTAGCGGACAATGAGCAGTTCTTC. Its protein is CASSPLADNEQFF. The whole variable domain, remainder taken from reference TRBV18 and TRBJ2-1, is NAGVMQNPRHLVRRRGQEARLRCSPMKGHSHVYWYRQLPEEGLKFMVYLQKENIIDESGMPKERFSAEFPKEGPSILRIQQVVRGDSAAYFCASSPLADNEQFFGPGTRLTVL.

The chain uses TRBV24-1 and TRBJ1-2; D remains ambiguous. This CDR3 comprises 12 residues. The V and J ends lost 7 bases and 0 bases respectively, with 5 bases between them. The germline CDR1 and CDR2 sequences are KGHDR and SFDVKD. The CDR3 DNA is TGTGCCACCAGGGCAGCTAACTATGGCTACACCTTC. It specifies CATRAANYGYTF.

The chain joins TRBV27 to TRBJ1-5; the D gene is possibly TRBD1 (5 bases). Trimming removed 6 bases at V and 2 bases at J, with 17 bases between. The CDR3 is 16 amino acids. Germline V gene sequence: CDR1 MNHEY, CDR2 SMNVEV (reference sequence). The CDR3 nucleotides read TGTGCCAGCAGCCCCTTAGGGGACGGGGGCAATCAGCCCCAGCATTTT. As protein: CASSPLGDGGNQPQHF.

CDR3 loop: CSASATGTDTQYF. In DNA form, the CDR3 reads TGCAGTGCGTCGGCGACCGGCACAGATACGCAGTATTTT. This chain uses TRBV20-1 with TRBJ2-3; D is unresolved. The CDR3 contains 13 residues. From germline, CDR1 is DFQATT and CDR2 SNEGSKA (reference sequence). V lost 6 bases to trimming and J lost 1 base, with 11 bases between them.

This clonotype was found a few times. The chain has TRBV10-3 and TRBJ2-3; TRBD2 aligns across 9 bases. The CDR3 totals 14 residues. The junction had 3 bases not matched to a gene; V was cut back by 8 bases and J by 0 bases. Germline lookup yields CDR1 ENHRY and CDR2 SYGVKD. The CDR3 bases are TGTGCCATCGCGACTAGCGGTAGCACAGATACGCAGTATTTT. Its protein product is CAIATSGSTDTQYF.

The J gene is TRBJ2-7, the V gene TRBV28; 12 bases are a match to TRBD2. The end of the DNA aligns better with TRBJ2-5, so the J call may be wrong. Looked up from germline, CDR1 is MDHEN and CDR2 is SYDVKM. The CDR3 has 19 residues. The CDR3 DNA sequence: TGTGCCAGCAGTCCCCAGGGGGTGACTAGCGGGAGTTTTGAGCAGACCCAGTACTTC. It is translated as CASSPQGVTSGSFEQTQYF.

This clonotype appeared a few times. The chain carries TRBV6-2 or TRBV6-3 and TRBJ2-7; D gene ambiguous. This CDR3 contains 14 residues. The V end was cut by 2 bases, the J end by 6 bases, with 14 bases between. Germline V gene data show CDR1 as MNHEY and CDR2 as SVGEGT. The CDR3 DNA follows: TGTGCCAGCAGTTACAAAAGCCTGGTGTTCGAGCAGTACTTC. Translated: CASSYKSLVFEQYF.

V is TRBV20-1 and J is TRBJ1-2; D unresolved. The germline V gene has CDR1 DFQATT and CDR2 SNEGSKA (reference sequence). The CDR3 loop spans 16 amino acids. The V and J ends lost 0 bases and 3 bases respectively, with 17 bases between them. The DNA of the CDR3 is TGCAGTGCTAGAGATGGTCAAAGTTCCGCCTACTATGGCTACACCTTC. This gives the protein CSARDGQSSAYYGYTF.

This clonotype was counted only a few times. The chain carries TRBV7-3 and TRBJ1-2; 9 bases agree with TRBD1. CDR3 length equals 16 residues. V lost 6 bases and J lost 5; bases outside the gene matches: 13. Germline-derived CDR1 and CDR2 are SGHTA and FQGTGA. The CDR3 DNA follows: TGTGCCAGCAGTCCCAACCCCGGGACAGGGCTGTATGGCTACACCTTC. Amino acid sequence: CASSPNPGTGLYGYTF. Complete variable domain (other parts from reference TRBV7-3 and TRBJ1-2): GAGVSQTPSNKVTEKGKYVELRCDPISGHTALYWYRQSLGQGPEFLIYFQGTGAADDSGLPNDRFFAVRPEGSVSTLKIQRTERGDSAVYLCASSPNPGTGLYGYTFGSGTRLTVV.

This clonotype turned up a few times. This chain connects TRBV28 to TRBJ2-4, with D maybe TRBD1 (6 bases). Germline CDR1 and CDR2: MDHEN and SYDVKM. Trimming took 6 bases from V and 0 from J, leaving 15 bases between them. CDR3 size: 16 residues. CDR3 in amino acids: CASRLRGGTAKNIQYF. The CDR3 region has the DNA TGTGCCAGCAGACTTAGAGGGGGAACAGCCAAAAACATTCAGTACTTC.

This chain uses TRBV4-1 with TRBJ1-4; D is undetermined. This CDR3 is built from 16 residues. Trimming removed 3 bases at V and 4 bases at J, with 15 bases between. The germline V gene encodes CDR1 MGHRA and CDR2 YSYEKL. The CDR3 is CASSHQGRQRNEKLFF. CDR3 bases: TGCGCCAGCAGCCATCAAGGACGGCAGCGTAATGAAAAACTGTTTTTT.

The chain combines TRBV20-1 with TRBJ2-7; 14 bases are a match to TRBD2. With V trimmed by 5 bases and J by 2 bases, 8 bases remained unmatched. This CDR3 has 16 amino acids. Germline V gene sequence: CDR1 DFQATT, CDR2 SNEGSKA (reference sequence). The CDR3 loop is CSAEGLAGVTAYEQYF. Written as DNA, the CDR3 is TGCAGTGCTGAGGGACTAGCGGGAGTCACAGCCTACGAGCAGTACTTC.

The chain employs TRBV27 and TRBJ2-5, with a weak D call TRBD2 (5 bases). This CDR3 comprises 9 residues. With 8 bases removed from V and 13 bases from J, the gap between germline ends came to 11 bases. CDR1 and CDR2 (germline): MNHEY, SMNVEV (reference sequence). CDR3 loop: CASGHLAYF. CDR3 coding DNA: TGTGCCAGCGGCCACCTAGCGTACTTC.